This T cell receptor beta chain was observed in a study of blood T cell repertoires in COVID-19. Across the study: Sample material is recorded as cDNA or gDNA derived from T cells, B-cell-depleted T cells, or PBMCs.

In the study's own analysis: Amplification of reference gene primers was used by the study to estimate nucleated cell counts. Assay: immunoSEQ multiplex PCR; the TCRdb copy retains only in-frame clones and omits some. V, J and clone size were drawn from that table, and D and trimming were deduced from the DNA. The top ten hold roughly 2.2% of the sample, which has 250,000 to 300,000 clones, 90% seen once. V gave up 5 bases and J gave up 10 bases, with 18 bases separating them. This CDR3 spans 14 amino acids. CDR1 SGHNT and CDR2 YENEEA come from the germline V gene. The TCR sequence derives from a woman between 55 and 75 years old with COVID-19, enrolled during active disease. The source material was peripheral blood. V is TRBV11-3 and J is TRBJ2-1; D ambiguous. CDR3 nucleotides: TGTGCCAGCAGCCCCTCCCGCCTTAGCCGGGAGCAGTTCTTC. Translation: CASSPSRLSREQFF.